This TCR beta chain was recorded in a study of CD8 T cells in ankylosing spondylitis. Via MiXCR, TCRdb re-called the 5' RACE reads, giving one row per CDR3 protein. The sample includes 230,000 or so distinct CDR3 sequences, roughly a quarter of them seen just once. This clonotype appeared many times. What it recognizes is unknown. Study-wide results and caveats: Ankylosing spondylitis blood seemed to carry a telltale TCR beta motif made of about 8 highly homologous variants. Matched ankylosing spondylitis synovial fluid reportedly contained a significantly enriched population of disease-linked clones.

The V gene end was trimmed by 5 bases and the J gene end by 7 bases; junction bases not matched to a gene: 10. The CDR3 sequence is 14 residues long. CDR1 and CDR2 (germline): MNHNS, SASEGT. Material: blood, either unsorted or a sorted T cell fraction (not recorded which). This chain links TRBV6-1 with TRBJ2-7, with 8 bases matching TRBD2. The receptor's source is a male donor with ankylosing spondylitis or in good health (not recorded which). The CDR3: CASSTGGGTGEQYF. As DNA, the CDR3 is TGTGCCAGCAGTACGGGAGGGGGGACCGGAGAGCAGTACTTC.